This TCR beta chain is from a study of T cells after yellow fever vaccination. Background on the study: It was SMART-Seq v4 Ultra Low Input that prepared the fractions with low cell numbers.

5'RACE template switching added a universal primer site and UMIs to TCR cDNA. A single record per CDR3 protein comes from TCRdb applying MiXCR to the 5' RACE reads. Among 450,000 to 550,000 distinct CDR3 sequences listed, 20% to 25% were seen once. V was cut by 3 bases and J by 2 bases, with 16 bases left in between. Germline CDR1 and CDR2: DFQATT and SNEGSKA (reference sequence). CDR3 length: 15 residues. Study-wide points: A large majority of primary-vaccination clones showed up again after the booster (roughly 95% CD4, about 90% CD8). Clonotypes shared by both compartments, CD4 and CD8, made up a small share.

This clonotype was seen many times. What it recognizes is unknown. The source is a man in his late teens or twenties who received the YFV17D yellow fever vaccine. The chain recombines TRBV20-1 with TRBJ1-2; no firm D call. Material: PBMCs, obtained roughly 23 days after the first yellow fever vaccination. The DNA of the CDR3 is TGCAGTGCTAGTTTACACCCCAGCGCCAACTATGGCTACACCTTC. It is translated as CSASLHPSANYGYTF.